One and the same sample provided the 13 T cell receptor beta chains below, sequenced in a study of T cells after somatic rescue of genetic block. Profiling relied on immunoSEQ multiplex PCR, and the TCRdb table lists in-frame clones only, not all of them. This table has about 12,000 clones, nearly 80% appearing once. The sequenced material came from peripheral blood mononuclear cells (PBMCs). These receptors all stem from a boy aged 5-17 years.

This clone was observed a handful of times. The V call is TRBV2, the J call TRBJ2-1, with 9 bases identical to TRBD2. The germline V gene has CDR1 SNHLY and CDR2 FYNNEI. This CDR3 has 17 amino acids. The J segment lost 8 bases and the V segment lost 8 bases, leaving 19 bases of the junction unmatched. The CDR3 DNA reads TGTGCCAGCGTGAGAGGGATAGCGGGAGCCCTCGGGGATGAGCAGTTCTTC. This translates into CASVRGIAGALGDEQFF.

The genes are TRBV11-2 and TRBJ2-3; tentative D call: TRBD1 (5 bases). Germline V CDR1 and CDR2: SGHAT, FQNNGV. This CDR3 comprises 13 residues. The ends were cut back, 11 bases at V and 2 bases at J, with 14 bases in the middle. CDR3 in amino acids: CADSPGNTDTQYF. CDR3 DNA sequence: TGTGCCGATTCGCCAGGGAACACAGATACGCAGTATTTT.

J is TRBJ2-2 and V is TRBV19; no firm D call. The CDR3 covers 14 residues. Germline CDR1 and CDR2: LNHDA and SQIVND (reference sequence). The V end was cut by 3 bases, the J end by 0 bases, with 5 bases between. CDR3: CASSISTNTGELFF. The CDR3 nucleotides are TGTGCCAGTAGTATCTCAACGAACACCGGGGAGCTGTTTTTT.

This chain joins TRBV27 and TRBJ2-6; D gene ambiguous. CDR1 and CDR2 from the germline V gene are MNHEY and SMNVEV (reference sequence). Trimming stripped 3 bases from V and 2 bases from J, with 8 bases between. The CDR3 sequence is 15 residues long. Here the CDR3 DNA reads TGTGCCAGCAGTTTTTATCCGCCTGGGGCCAACGTCCTGACTTTC. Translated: CASSFYPPGANVLTF.

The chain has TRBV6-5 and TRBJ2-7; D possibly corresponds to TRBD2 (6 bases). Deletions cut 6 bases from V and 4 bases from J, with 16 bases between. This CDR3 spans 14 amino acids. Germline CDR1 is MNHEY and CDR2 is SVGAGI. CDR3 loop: CASRAHGTRYEQYF. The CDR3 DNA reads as TGTGCCAGCAGAGCACATGGGACTCGGTACGAGCAGTACTTC.

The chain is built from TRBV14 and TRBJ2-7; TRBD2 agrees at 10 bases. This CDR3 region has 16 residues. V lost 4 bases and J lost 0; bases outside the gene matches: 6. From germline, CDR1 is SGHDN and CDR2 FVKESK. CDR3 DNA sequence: TGTGCCAGCAGCCCGCATCTAGCGGGGGCCTCCTACGAGCAGTACTTC. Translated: CASSPHLAGASYEQYF.

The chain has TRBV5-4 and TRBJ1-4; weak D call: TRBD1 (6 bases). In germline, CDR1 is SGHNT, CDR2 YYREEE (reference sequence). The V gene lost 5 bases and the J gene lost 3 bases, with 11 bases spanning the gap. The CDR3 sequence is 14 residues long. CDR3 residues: CASRSGVANEKLFF. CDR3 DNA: TGTGCCAGCAGGTCAGGGGTAGCTAATGAAAAACTGTTTTTT.

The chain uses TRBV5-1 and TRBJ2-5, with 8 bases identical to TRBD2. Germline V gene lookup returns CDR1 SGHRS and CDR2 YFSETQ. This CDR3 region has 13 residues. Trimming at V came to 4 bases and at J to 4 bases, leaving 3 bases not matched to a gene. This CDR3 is CASSRGGPETQYF. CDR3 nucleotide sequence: TGCGCCAGCAGCCGGGGGGGACCAGAGACCCAGTACTTC.

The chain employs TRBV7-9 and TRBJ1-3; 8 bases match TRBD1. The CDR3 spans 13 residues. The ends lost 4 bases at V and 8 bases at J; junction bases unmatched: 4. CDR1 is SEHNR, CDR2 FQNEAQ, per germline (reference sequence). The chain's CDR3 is CASSSGQGYTIYF. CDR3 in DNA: TGTGCCAGCAGCTCCGGACAGGGTTACACCATATATTTT.

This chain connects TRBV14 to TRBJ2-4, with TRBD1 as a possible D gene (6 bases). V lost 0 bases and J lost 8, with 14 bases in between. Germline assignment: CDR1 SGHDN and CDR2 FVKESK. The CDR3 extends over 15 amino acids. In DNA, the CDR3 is TGTGCCAGCAGCCAAGATGGCAGGGGTGGTGACATTCAGTACTTC. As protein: CASSQDGRGGDIQYF.

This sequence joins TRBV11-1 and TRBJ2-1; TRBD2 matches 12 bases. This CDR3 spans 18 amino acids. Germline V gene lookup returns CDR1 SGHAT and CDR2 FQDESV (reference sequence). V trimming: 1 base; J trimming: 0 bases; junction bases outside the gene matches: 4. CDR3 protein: CASSLVLAGGISYNEQFF. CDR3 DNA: TGTGCCAGCAGCTTAGTGCTAGCGGGAGGGATCTCCTACAATGAGCAGTTCTTC. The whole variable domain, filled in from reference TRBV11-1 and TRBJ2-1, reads EAEVAQSPRYKITEKSQAVAFWCDPISGHATLYWYRQILGQGPELLVQFQDESVVDDSQLPKDRFSAERLKGVDSTLKIQPAELGDSAMYLCASSLVLAGGISYNEQFFGPGTRLTVL.

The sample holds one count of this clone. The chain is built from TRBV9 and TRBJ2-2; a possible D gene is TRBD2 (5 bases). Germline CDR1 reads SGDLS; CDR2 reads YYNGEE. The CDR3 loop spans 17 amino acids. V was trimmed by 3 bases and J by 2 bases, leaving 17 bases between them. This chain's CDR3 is CASSAALGSGNTGELFF. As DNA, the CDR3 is TGTGCCAGCAGCGCGGCTCTGGGGTCGGGAAACACCGGGGAGCTGTTTTTT.

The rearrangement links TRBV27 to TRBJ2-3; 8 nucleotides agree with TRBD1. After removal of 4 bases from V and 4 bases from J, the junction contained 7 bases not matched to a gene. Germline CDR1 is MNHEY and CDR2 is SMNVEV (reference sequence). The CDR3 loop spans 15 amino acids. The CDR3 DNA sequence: TGTGCCAGCAGTTATACAGGGGGAAGGGCAGATACGCAGTATTTT. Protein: CASSYTGGRADTQYF.